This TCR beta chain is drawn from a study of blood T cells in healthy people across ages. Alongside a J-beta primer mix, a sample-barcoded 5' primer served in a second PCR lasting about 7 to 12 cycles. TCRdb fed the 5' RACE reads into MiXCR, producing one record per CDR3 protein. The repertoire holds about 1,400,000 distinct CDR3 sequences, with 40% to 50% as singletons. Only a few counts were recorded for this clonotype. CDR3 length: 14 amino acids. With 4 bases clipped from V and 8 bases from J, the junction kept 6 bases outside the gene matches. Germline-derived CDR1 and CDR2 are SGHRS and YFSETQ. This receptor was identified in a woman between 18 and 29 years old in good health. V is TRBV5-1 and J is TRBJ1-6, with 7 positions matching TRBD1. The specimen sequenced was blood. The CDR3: CASSQQGSDSPLHF. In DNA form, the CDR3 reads TGCGCCAGCAGCCAACAGGGGAGCGATTCACCCCTCCACTTT.